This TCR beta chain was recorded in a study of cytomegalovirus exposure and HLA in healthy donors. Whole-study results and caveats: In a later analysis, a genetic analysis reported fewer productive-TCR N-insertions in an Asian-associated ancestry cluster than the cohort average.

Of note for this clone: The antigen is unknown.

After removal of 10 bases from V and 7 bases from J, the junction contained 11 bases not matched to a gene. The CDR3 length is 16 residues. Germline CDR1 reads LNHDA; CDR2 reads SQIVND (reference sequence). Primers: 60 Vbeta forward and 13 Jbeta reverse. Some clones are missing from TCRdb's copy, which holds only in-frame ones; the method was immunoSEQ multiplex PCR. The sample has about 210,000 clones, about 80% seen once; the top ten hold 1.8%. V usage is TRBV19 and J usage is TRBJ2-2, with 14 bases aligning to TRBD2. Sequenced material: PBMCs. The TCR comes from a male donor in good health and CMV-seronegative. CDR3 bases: TGTGCCACTATGACTAGCGGGAGGGCCAGGAGCGGGGAGCTGTTTTTT. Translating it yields CATMTSGRARSGELFF.